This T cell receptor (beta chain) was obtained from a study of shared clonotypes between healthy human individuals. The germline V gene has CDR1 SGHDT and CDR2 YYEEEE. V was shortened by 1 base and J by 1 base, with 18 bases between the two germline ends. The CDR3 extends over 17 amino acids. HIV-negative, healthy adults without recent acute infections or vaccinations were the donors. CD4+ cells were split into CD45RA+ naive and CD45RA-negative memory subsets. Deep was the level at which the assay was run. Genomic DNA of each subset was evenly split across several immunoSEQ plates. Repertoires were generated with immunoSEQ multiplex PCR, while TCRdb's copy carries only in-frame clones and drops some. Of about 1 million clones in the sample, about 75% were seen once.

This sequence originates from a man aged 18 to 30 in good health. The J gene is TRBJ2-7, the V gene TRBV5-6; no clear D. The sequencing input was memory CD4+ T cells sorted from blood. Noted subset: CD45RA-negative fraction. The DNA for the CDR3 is TGTGCCAGCAGCTTGAAGTCATTCTATGGGATATCCTACGAGCAGTACTTC. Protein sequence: CASSLKSFYGISYEQYF.